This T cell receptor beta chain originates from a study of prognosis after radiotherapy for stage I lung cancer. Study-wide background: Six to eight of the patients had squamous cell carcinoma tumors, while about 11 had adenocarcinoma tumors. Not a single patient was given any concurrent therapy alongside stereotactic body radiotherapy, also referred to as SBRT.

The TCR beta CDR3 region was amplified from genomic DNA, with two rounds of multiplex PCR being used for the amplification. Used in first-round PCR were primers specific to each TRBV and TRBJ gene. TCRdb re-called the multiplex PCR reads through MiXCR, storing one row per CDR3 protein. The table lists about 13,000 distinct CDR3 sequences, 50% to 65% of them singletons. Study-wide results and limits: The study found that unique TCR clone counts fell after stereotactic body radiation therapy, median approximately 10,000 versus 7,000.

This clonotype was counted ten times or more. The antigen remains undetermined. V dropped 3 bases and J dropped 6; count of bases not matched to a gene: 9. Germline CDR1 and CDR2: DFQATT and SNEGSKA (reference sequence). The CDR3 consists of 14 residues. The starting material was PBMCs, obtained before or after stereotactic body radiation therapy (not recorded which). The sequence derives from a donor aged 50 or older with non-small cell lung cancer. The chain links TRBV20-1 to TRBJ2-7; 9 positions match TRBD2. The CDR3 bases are TGCAGTGCTAGGGCTCTAGCGGGACTAGTCGAGCAGTACTTC. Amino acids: CSARALAGLVEQYF.